This T cell receptor beta chain was retrieved from a study of blood T cell repertoires in COVID-19. Germline V gene sequence: CDR1 WSHSY, CDR2 SAAADI. Trimming cost V 6 bases and J 5 bases; bases outside gene matches: 8. The CDR3 sequence is 14 residues long. Libraries were prepared by immunoSEQ multiplex PCR; TCRdb keeps only in-frame clonotypes and omits some of them. Counted here are roughly 440,000 clones, approximately 88% occurring once; the ten biggest clones make up over 10%. The sequencing sample was made of peripheral blood. This chain links TRBV10-2 with TRBJ2-5, with TRBD2 matching 8 bases. The clonotype comes from a woman between 45 and 65 years old with COVID-19, enrolled during active disease. CDR3: CASRRWGLGETQYF. The CDR3 bases are TGCGCCAGCAGAAGGTGGGGACTAGGGGAGACCCAGTACTTC.